A selection of T cell receptor beta chains follows, all from one sample in a study of long-term antiretroviral therapy in people with HIV. Using immunoSEQ multiplex PCR, the repertoire was profiled, and TCRdb retains in-frame clones only, with some absent. This table has some 10,000 clones, under 85% appearing once. Sequencing used unsorted PBMCs, obtained 1.8 years before starting antiretroviral therapy. The origin of the receptors is a man aged 35 to 55 with HIV. Both conserved end residues are part of each CDR3. D genes are given only for firm matches. Only part of the rows carry a size: once, few, many, or a class if the clone is expanded.

>TRBV4-1|.|.|TRBJ1-4
CASSPEWIAGELFF
TGCGCCAGCAGCCCAGAGTGGATCGCGGGAGAACTGTTTTTT
>TRBV7-9|.|few|TRBJ1-2
CASRDSLNYGYTF
TGTGCCAGCAGAGACAGTCTTAACTATGGCTACACCTTC
>TRBV2|.|.|TRBJ2-7
CASSLTSDSLSYEQYF
TGTGCCAGCAGTCTCACATCGGACAGCCTCTCCTACGAGCAGTACTTC
>TRBV7-9|.|.|TRBJ1-2
CASSFGGVRGYTF
TGTGCCAGCAGCTTTGGGGGGGTAAGGGGCTACACCTTC
>TRBV7-3|TRBD1|once|TRBJ1-2
CASRPRTGGNYGYTF
TGTGCCAGCAGACCCCGGACAGGGGGCAACTATGGCTACACCTTC
>TRBV29-1|TRBD1|once|TRBJ2-7
CSVGQGAREQYF
TGCAGCGTTGGACAGGGGGCGAGGGAGCAGTACTTC
>TRBV6-1|.|once|TRBJ2-7
CASRERARYEQYF
TGTGCCAGCAGGGAAAGGGCCCGCTACGAGCAGTACTTC
>TRBV5-6|.|.|TRBJ1-5
CASSLSGISNQPQHF
TGTGCCAGCAGCTTGAGCGGCATTAGCAATCAGCCCCAGCATTTT
>TRBV6-5|TRBD1|once|TRBJ1-6
CASRAQGANSPLHF
TGTGCCAGCAGGGCCCAGGGGGCGAATTCACCCCTCCACTTT
>TRBV6-1|.|.|TRBJ2-1
CASSVGKSSRFF
TGTGCCAGCAGTGTGGGGAAAAGCTCGCGGTTCTTC
>TRBV2|TRBD2|few|TRBJ2-2
CASTHFSSGGRITGELFF
TGTGCCAGCACCCATTTTTCTAGCGGGGGGCGGATCACCGGGGAGCTGTTTTTT
>TRBV6-6|.|.|TRBJ1-3
CASSYQGYSGNTIYF
TGTGCCAGCAGTTACCAGGGTTACTCTGGAAACACCATATATTTT
>TRBV6-6|.|few|TRBJ2-2
CASSPRGTGELFF
TGTGCCAGCAGTCCCCGGGGAACCGGGGAGCTGTTTTTT
>TRBV5-4|.|.|TRBJ2-6
CASSLTSGTGANVLTF
TGTGCCAGCAGCCTAACCTCAGGGACTGGGGCCAACGTCCTGACTTTC
>TRBV5-1|.|once|TRBJ2-3
CASRGDTQYF
TGCGCCAGCAGGGGAGATACGCAGTATTTT
>TRBV13|.|.|TRBJ1-5
CASSEAGYNQPQHF
TGTGCCAGCAGTGAAGCGGGCTACAATCAGCCCCAGCATTTT
>TRBV2|TRBD1|.|TRBJ1-2
CARKTGDGYTF
TGTGCCAGGAAAACAGGGGATGGCTACACCTTC
>TRBV18|.|.|TRBJ1-1
CASSPPINPNTEAFF
TGTGCCAGCTCACCACCGATCAACCCTAACACTGAAGCTTTCTTT
>TRBV2|.|few|TRBJ1-1
CASTYQTVLNTEAFF
TGTGCCAGCACCTACCAGACCGTCCTGAACACTGAAGCTTTCTTT
>TRBV7-2|TRBD1|.|TRBJ1-6
CASSLAIGGYSPLHF
TGTGCCAGCAGCTTAGCGATAGGGGGCTATTCACCCCTCCACTTT
>TRBV5-1|.|.|TRBJ1-1
CASSWGTYANTEAFF
TGCGCCAGCAGCTGGGGGACATACGCGAACACTGAAGCTTTCTTT
>TRBV7-9|TRBD1|.|TRBJ1-6
CASSLGTGGGTYNSPLHF
TGTGCCAGCAGCTTAGGGACAGGGGGTGGCACCTATAATTCACCCCTCCACTTT